The 22 T cell receptor beta chains presented below share a single source sample, sequenced in a study of blood T cell repertoires in COVID-19. TCRdb's copy holds only in-frame clones and misses some; the assay was immunoSEQ multiplex PCR. In the table there are some 190,000 clones, around 86% of which are singletons. Sequencing input: PBMCs or T cells enriched from blood (not recorded which). All receptors come from a middle-aged man with acute COVID-19.

Only one count was recorded for this clone. The J gene is TRBJ2-5, the V gene TRBV4-1, with 11 positions matching TRBD1. Germline CDR1 reads MGHRA; CDR2 reads YSYEKL. V trimming: 8 bases; J trimming: 5 bases; junction bases outside the gene matches: 13. The CDR3 runs to 16 residues. CDR3 bases: TGCGCCAGCGGAAAAATACCTGGACAGGGGGCGGAGACCCAGTACTTC. As protein: CASGKIPGQGAETQYF.

V and J are TRBV7-3 and TRBJ1-3; D is undetermined. The germline V gene has CDR1 SGHTA and CDR2 FQGTGA. Trimming took off 3 bases at V and 0 bases at J, with 9 bases between the two ends. This CDR3 has 15 residues. CDR3 protein: CASSFTSLSGNTIYF. CDR3 sequence (DNA): TGTGCCAGCAGCTTTACATCGCTCTCTGGAAACACCATATATTTT.

The rearrangement links TRBV19 to TRBJ1-2, with 8 bases lining up with TRBD1. This CDR3 region has 15 residues. Losses at the gene ends were 2 bases for V and 4 bases for J; bases not matched to a gene: 6. From germline, CDR1 is LNHDA and CDR2 SQIVND (reference sequence). CDR3 residues: CASSIPAGGSYGYTF. In DNA, the CDR3 is TGTGCCAGTAGTATACCGGCAGGGGGCTCCTATGGCTACACCTTC.

This rearrangement joins TRBV5-1 to TRBJ1-5; no definite D call. With 1 base removed from V and 0 bases from J, the gap between germline ends came to 8 bases. CDR3 length equals 15 residues. From germline, CDR1 is SGHRS and CDR2 YFSETQ. The CDR3: CASSLTGYSNQPQHF. The CDR3, as DNA: TGCGCCAGCAGCTTGACGGGTTATAGCAATCAGCCCCAGCATTTT.

This clone was picked up a small number of times. One end of the junction fails to match germline, which may point to a read error. DNA of the CDR3: TGTGCCAGCAGTCTAACAAACAGCGGGGAGCTGTTTTTT. Residues: CASSLTNSGELFF. V is TRBV6-6 and J is TRBJ2-2; no clear D. This CDR3 is 13 amino acids long. Germline V gene lookup returns CDR1 MNHNY and CDR2 SVGAGI (reference sequence).

The chain couples TRBV28 to TRBJ2-1; TRBD1 is a possible D gene (6 bases). The germline gives CDR1 MDHEN, CDR2 SYDVKM. Trimming stripped 7 bases from V and 6 bases from J, with 16 bases between. The CDR3 loop spans 14 amino acids. The CDR3 spells CASTRSQQGNEQFF. CDR3 nucleotide sequence: TGTGCCAGCACCCGGAGCCAACAGGGCAATGAGCAGTTCTTC. Supplemented by reference TRBV28 and TRBJ2-1, the full variable domain reads DVKVTQSSRYLVKRTGEKVFLECVQDMDHENMFWYRQDPGLGLRLIYFSYDVKMKEKGDIPEGYSVSREKKERFSLILESASTNQTSMYLCASTRSQQGNEQFFGPGTRLTVL.

The chain uses TRBV2 and TRBJ2-1; 8 nucleotides line up with TRBD2. Losses at the gene ends were 6 bases for V and 1 base for J; bases not matched to a gene: 5. Germline V lookup: CDR1 SNHLY, CDR2 FYNNEI. The CDR3 covers 15 residues. CDR3 loop: CASSASSGSYNEQFF. The CDR3, as DNA: TGTGCCAGCAGCGCATCTAGCGGGTCCTACAATGAGCAGTTCTTC. Full variable domain (remainder filled in from reference TRBV2 and TRBJ2-1): EPEVTQTPSHQVTQMGQEVILRCVPISNHLYFYWYRQILGQKVEFLVSFYNNEISEKSEIFDDQFSVERPDGSNFTLKIRSTKLEDSAMYFCASSASSGSYNEQFFGPGTRLTVL.

The gene calls are TRBV4-1 and TRBJ1-5; TRBD1 is a possible D gene (5 bases). The CDR3 runs to 17 residues. Germline CDR1 MGHRA, CDR2 YSYEKL. V was trimmed by 4 bases and J by 3 bases, leaving 19 bases between them. The CDR3 is CASSPKGWGDSNQPQHF. In nucleotides, the CDR3 is TGCGCCAGCAGCCCTAAAGGATGGGGGGACTCCAATCAGCCCCAGCATTTT.

The rearrangement links TRBV7-3 to TRBJ1-1, with TRBD1 matching over 8 bases. Germline assignment: CDR1 SGHTA and CDR2 FQGTGA. The V segment lost 6 bases and the J segment 0 bases; nucleotides outside the gene matches: 3. The CDR3 has 14 residues. CDR3 nucleotides: TGTGCCAGCAGGTCCAGGGGGCTGAACACTGAAGCTTTCTTT. It translates to CASRSRGLNTEAFF.

The chain joins TRBV28 to TRBJ2-1, with 9 nucleotides matching TRBD2. Germline assignment: CDR1 MDHEN and CDR2 SYDVKM. V dropped 5 bases and J dropped 6; count of bases not matched to a gene: 5. CDR3 length: 14 residues. The CDR3 sequence: CASSVAGAINEQFF. The CDR3, as DNA: TGTGCCAGCAGTGTAGCGGGAGCAATCAATGAGCAGTTCTTC.

This clone was seen only once. V is TRBV7-3 and J is TRBJ1-6; 7 bases line up with TRBD1. CDR1 is SGHTA and CDR2 is FQGTGA in the germline V gene. The V segment lost 4 bases and the J segment 10 bases; nucleotides outside the gene matches: 7. There are 14 residues in the CDR3. CDR3 region: CASSWGQKGSPLHF. CDR3 in DNA: TGTGCCAGCAGCTGGGGACAGAAAGGGTCACCCCTCCACTTT.

The V gene is TRBV7-6, the J gene TRBJ2-5; a weak D match, TRBD2 (5 bases). Looked up from germline, CDR1 is SGHVS and CDR2 is FNYEAQ. The V end lost 5 bases, the J end lost 4 bases, and 8 bases lay between the germline ends. The CDR3 is 12 amino acids. The CDR3 protein is CASSTGLETQYF. The CDR3 coding sequence is TGTGCCAGCAGCACGGGATTAGAGACCCAGTACTTC.

The chain combines TRBV30 with TRBJ1-6, with 8 nucleotides matching TRBD1. This CDR3 has 13 residues. Trimming took 5 bases from V and 7 from J; bases not matched to a gene: 4. Germline CDR1 is GTSNPN and CDR2 is SVGIG (reference sequence). CDR3 sequence reads: CAWCRDRNSPLHF. The CDR3, as DNA: TGTGCCTGGTGCCGGGACAGGAATTCACCCCTCCACTTT.

Comment on this clone: Other DNA sequences of this sample code for an identical CDR3. The rearrangement joins TRBV7-2 to TRBJ2-1; D remains unclear. The V and J ends lost 1 base and 0 bases respectively, with 4 bases between them. This CDR3 region has 14 residues. The germline V gene has CDR1 SGHTA and CDR2 FQGNSA. The CDR3 DNA reads TGTGCCAGCAGCTTAGGCAGCTCCTACAATGAGCAGTTCTTC. The encoded protein is CASSLGSSYNEQFF.

This clone was seen once. This chain connects TRBV6-4 to TRBJ1-1, with 7 bases lining up with TRBD1. This CDR3 contains 12 residues. With V trimmed by 7 bases and J by 8 bases, 7 bases remained unmatched. The V gene's germline CDR1 is MRHNA and CDR2 SNTAGT. The CDR3 loop is CASKNPRGEAFF. The CDR3 DNA sequence: TGTGCCAGCAAAAACCCCAGGGGGGAAGCTTTCTTT.

The chain couples TRBV18 to TRBJ2-3; perhaps TRBD2 as D (6 bases). Trimming stripped 0 bases from V and 6 bases from J, with 16 bases between. Germline V gene data show CDR1 as KGHSH and CDR2 as LQKENI. The CDR3 runs 16 residues. The CDR3 coding sequence is TGTGCCAGCTCACCACCTTCAGCGGGCCTAGGGGATACGCAGTATTTT. Amino acids: CASSPPSAGLGDTQYF.

V gene TRBV7-3 combines with J gene TRBJ2-3; 11 nucleotides agree with TRBD2. The J segment lost 9 bases and the V segment lost 2 bases, leaving 7 bases of the junction unmatched. Germline V lookup: CDR1 SGHTA, CDR2 FQGTGA. The CDR3 runs to 15 residues. The CDR3 coding sequence is TGTGCCAGCAGCTTAGGTACTAGCGGGAGTTGGACGCAGTATTTT. The encoded protein is CASSLGTSGSWTQYF.

The chain uses TRBV29-1 and TRBJ2-7; 7 bases map to TRBD1. Trimming removed 5 bases from V and 5 bases from J; junction bases left unmatched: 6. Germline V gene sequence: CDR1 SQVTM, CDR2 ANQGSEA. The CDR3 has 12 residues. CDR3 DNA sequence: TGCAGCGTTTGGGACAGTGGGGACGAGCAGTACTTC. Translated, it gives CSVWDSGDEQYF.

The chain couples TRBV19 to TRBJ2-5, with D maybe TRBD2 (6 bases). Germline V lookup: CDR1 LNHDA, CDR2 SQIVND (reference sequence). V was cut by 1 base and J by 4 bases, with 10 bases left in between. CDR3 size: 14 residues. CDR3 region: CASSIGKRVETQYF. The DNA of the CDR3 is TGTGCCAGTAGTATAGGAAAGCGGGTAGAGACCCAGTACTTC.

The chain uses TRBV6-4 and TRBJ1-2; 7 bases agree with TRBD1. After removal of 6 bases from V and 3 bases from J, the junction contained 4 bases not matched to a gene. CDR3 length: 13 amino acids. Per the germline V gene, CDR1 is MRHNA and CDR2 is SNTAGT. CDR3 bases: TGTGCCAGCAGGGGGACAGAGCACTATGGCTACACCTTC. Translated, it gives CASRGTEHYGYTF.

This chain links TRBV4-3 with TRBJ1-1; the D gene is possibly TRBD1 (6 bases). The CDR3 is 13 amino acids. Per germline, CDR1 LGHNA and CDR2 YSLEER. Trimming shortened V by 0 bases and J by 7 bases, and 9 bases separated the two germline ends. This chain's CDR3 is CASSQEGGNEAFF. CDR3 coding DNA: TGCGCCAGCAGCCAAGAAGGGGGTAATGAAGCTTTCTTT.

This clone was detected a few times. V usage is TRBV5-1 and J usage is TRBJ1-2; 11 bases line up with TRBD1. The CDR3 sequence is 15 residues long. V was clipped by 4 bases and J by 4 bases; unmatched bases: 6. Germline V CDR1 and CDR2: SGHRS, YFSETQ. The CDR3 sequence is CASSQRTGGSYGYTF. The DNA of the CDR3 is TGCGCCAGCAGCCAACGGACAGGGGGCAGCTATGGCTACACCTTC.